The 15 T cell receptor beta chains below all came from one sample that was sequenced in a study of post-analysis software for immune sequencing data. Study-wide results and limits: Comparison of patients with controls showed five TRBV segments more frequent in patients, TRBV5-6, TRBV5-1 and TRBV20-1 among them.

These receptors lack a known antigen. Unique molecular identifiers tagged the TCR beta cDNA libraries. TCRdb used MiXCR to reprocess the PCR reads, holding one entry per CDR3 protein. The sample shows 600,000 to 750,000 distinct CDR3 sequences, more than 50% of them seen only once. The sequenced sample was blood. Receptors originate from a girl aged 2-15 years with multiple sclerosis.

V gene TRBV6-5 combines with J gene TRBJ2-5; 12 bases line up with TRBD2. The CDR3 runs 16 residues. J gave up 5 bases and V 0 bases, and 4 bases lay outside the gene matches. Looked up from germline, CDR1 is MNHEY and CDR2 is SVGAGI. The CDR3 DNA reads TGTGCCAGCAGTTACTCTCTAGCGGGAGGGCTGGAGACCCAGTACTTC. Translation: CASSYSLAGGLETQYF.

The chain joins TRBV5-6 to TRBJ1-1, with D uncertain. Trimming removed 2 bases from V and 1 base from J, with 9 bases in between. CDR3 length: 14 amino acids. CDR1 is SGHDT and CDR2 is YYEEEE in the germline V gene. The CDR3 sequence is CASSFYTGNTEAFF. CDR3 DNA: TGTGCCAGCAGCTTCTACACGGGGAACACTGAAGCTTTCTTT.

V is TRBV7-9 and J is TRBJ2-5; D remains unclear. The CDR3 spans 12 residues. Germline CDR1 is SEHNR and CDR2 is FQNEAQ (reference sequence). V was clipped by 8 bases and J by 3 bases, with 10 bases between them. CDR3 residues: CASSPPEETQYF. In nucleotides, the CDR3 is TGTGCCAGCTCCCCACCCGAAGAGACCCAGTACTTC.

The rearrangement uses TRBV20-1 and TRBJ1-2, with 7 nucleotides matching TRBD1. Germline CDR1 DFQATT, CDR2 SNEGSKA (reference sequence). The trim removed 3 bases at V and 6 bases at J, leaving 13 bases unmatched. CDR3 length: 15 amino acids. CDR3 DNA: TGCAGTGCTAGGGACCCCCGACAGGGTCCCGATGGCTACACCTTC. Translation gives CSARDPRQGPDGYTF.

This clonotype was recorded a few times. The chain employs TRBV6-5 and TRBJ2-4, with D possibly matching TRBD2 (6 bases). V was cut by 5 bases and J by 9 bases, with 20 bases left in between. This CDR3 spans 15 amino acids. Germline loops: CDR1 MNHEY, CDR2 SVGAGI. The CDR3 reads CASSGTGTSAGIQYF. CDR3 bases: TGTGCCAGCAGTGGTACCGGGACTTCGGCGGGCATTCAGTACTTC.

V and J are TRBV7-3 and TRBJ1-2; D is undetermined. CDR3 length equals 14 residues. Trimming removed 7 bases from V and 4 bases from J, with 16 bases in between. Germline V gene sequence: CDR1 SGHTA, CDR2 FQGTGA. This CDR3 is CASIMDGRFYGYTF. The CDR3 coding sequence is TGTGCCAGCATCATGGACGGTAGATTCTATGGCTACACCTTC.

The chain carries TRBV29-1 and TRBJ2-3; either TRBD1 or TRBD2 may fit D (5 bases each). The germline gives CDR1 SQVTM, CDR2 ANQGSEA. Trimming removed 3 bases from V and 8 bases from J, with 18 bases in between. CDR3 length equals 14 residues. This chain's CDR3 is CSVEGVAPSSTQYF. The CDR3 DNA sequence: TGCAGCGTTGAGGGGGTGGCGCCCTCCTCTACGCAGTATTTT.

CDR3 DNA sequence: TGCAGTGCTAGTAAACAAGGATCTGAGACCCAGTACTTC. Protein sequence: CSASKQGSETQYF. This rearrangement joins TRBV20-1 to TRBJ2-5; no reliable D call. The germline gives CDR1 DFQATT, CDR2 SNEGSKA (reference sequence). This CDR3 has 13 residues. V dropped 3 bases and J dropped 5 bases, with 13 bases sitting between them.

This clonotype came up a few times. This chain uses TRBV14 with TRBJ2-5; weak D call: TRBD1 (5 bases). The CDR3 has 16 residues. With 0 bases removed from V and 11 bases from J, the gap between germline ends came to 22 bases. The germline V gene has CDR1 SGHDN and CDR2 FVKESK. The CDR3 coding sequence is TGTGCCAGCAGCCAAGAACACAGGAACTCTGTACCTAAGCAGTACTTC. Translation gives CASSQEHRNSVPKQYF.

This clonotype has a handful of counts. The J gene is TRBJ1-2, the V gene TRBV20-1; 10 positions agree with TRBD1. This CDR3 is built from 15 residues. Unmatched junction bases numbered 7, after V lost 0 bases and J lost 6 bases. Germline V gene lookup returns CDR1 DFQATT and CDR2 SNEGSKA (reference sequence). CDR3 sequence: CSARDPPGQGNGYTF. The CDR3 DNA reads as TGCAGTGCTAGAGACCCGCCGGGACAGGGGAATGGCTACACCTTC.

The table lists this clonotype with a few counts. V gene TRBV12-3 or TRBV12-4 combines with J gene TRBJ2-3; 7 bases agree with TRBD2. The CDR3 covers 16 residues. The ends lost 1 base at V and 0 bases at J; junction bases unmatched: 4. CDR3 amino acids: CASSLDGTMSTDTQYF. The CDR3 coding sequence is TGTGCCAGCAGTTTAGATGGGACTATGAGCACAGATACGCAGTATTTT.

The gene calls are TRBV29-1 and TRBJ2-7; D unresolved. V was pared by 7 bases and J by 4 bases, with 20 bases between. The V gene's germline CDR1 is SQVTM and CDR2 ANQGSEA. This CDR3 comprises 14 residues. CDR3 DNA: TGCAGCGGCAGAACAGAAGGTCTACCATACGAGCAGTACTTC. Encoded protein: CSGRTEGLPYEQYF.

The chain couples TRBV10-2 to TRBJ1-2; D possibly corresponds to TRBD1 (5 bases). Germline V gene lookup returns CDR1 WSHSY and CDR2 SAAADI. CDR3 length: 14 residues. V lost 0 bases and J lost 4, with 9 bases in between. The CDR3 spells CASSESEGIYGYTF. In DNA, the CDR3 is TGCGCCAGCAGTGAGTCGGAGGGGATCTATGGCTACACCTTC.

The rearrangement links TRBV29-1 to TRBJ1-2; maybe TRBD1 (6 bases). The CDR3 loop spans 11 amino acids. Germline CDR1 SQVTM, CDR2 ANQGSEA. The V end lost 6 bases, the J end lost 9 bases, and 14 bases lay between the germline ends. The CDR3 DNA follows: TGCAGCGTCCCGGGGGGGGCGAGCTACACCTTC. This encodes CSVPGGASYTF. Complete variable domain (other parts from reference TRBV29-1 and TRBJ1-2): SAVISQKPSRDICQRGTSLTIQCQVDSQVTMMFWYRQQPGQSLTLIATANQGSEATYESGFVIDKFPISRPNLTFSTLTVSNMSPEDSSIYLCSVPGGASYTFGSGTRLTVV.

This clonotype was seen a handful of times. The rearrangement links TRBV7-2 to TRBJ2-5; D possibly corresponds to TRBD2 (5 bases). CDR1 is SGHTA, CDR2 FQGNSA, per germline. V gave up 5 bases and J gave up 1 base, with 11 bases separating them. This CDR3 is built from 14 residues. CDR3 sequence: CASSRTPLQETQYF. CDR3 DNA: TGTGCCAGCAGCAGGACTCCCCTCCAAGAGACCCAGTACTTC.